This T cell receptor (beta chain) is from a study of blood T cell repertoires in COVID-19 (dated by TCRdb to the early 2020s). With respect to the entire study: The collaborator samples originated in the United States, Italy and Spain and spanned the acute and convalescent phases of COVID-19. The prospective study material was composed of cDNA or gDNA derived from T cells, B-cell-depleted T cells, or PBMCs. Samples came from the ongoing ImmuneRACE study (first 160 participants) plus 1,254 subjects from 6 global collaborators. HLA class I and class II types, where available, came from metadata supplied by the sample provider rather than from assay-based typing. Nearly every sample came with metadata listing a de-identified subject ID, COVID-19 status, age in years and sex. Subjects who had been exposed to COVID-19, were actively infected with it, or had recovered from it provided the deeply sampled blood TCRbeta repertoires that made up the dataset. The repertoires were released in a freely available public database intended as a resource for research on the immune response to SARS-CoV-2.

TCRbeta CDR3 regions were amplified from genomic DNA using the immunoSEQ Assay, a bias-controlled multiplex PCR. Per the authors' processing: Within the assay, amplification of reference gene primers was used to estimate how many nucleated cells each sample contained. Sequence reads were collapsed and filtered to measure the absolute abundance of every unique TCRbeta CDR3 rearrangement. Productive Simpson clonality was computed per sample as the square root of Simpson's diversity index over productive rearrangements. TCRdb re-hosts the immuneACCESS table, in-frame sequences only. Its copies lack some clones; in the studies checked, an unresolved V gene accounts for under half of them, and the cause for the rest is not known. The V and J calls and clone size were taken over from that table, and D and trimming were inferred from the DNA. This sample lists 250,000 to 350,000 clones; approximately 91% were detected once. The top ten clonotypes cover under 15% of the sample.

Study-wide findings and limitations: How much clinical and demographic metadata was included differed by source and by participant, and the metadata was provided uncurated.

Each collaborating institution followed its own protocols to collect whole blood in K2EDTA tubes. For TCRbeta analysis, collaborators shipped samples in one of three forms: frozen whole blood, isolated PBMCs, or DNA extracted from either of those sample types. Via the germline V gene, CDR1 is SGHRS and CDR2 YFSETQ. Clipping removes 6 bases from V and 1 base from J, with 5 as the unmatched junction base count. Taken from cysteine to phenylalanine, the CDR3 has 16 residues. The only DNA kept is the CDR3, 48 bases in frame from the first base. This clone was detected only once. Its antigen is currently not known. One base away there is no much larger clone; base qualities are not given.

The chain is made from TRBV5-1 and TRBJ1-6; the central 9 bases match TRBD1. The specimen sequenced was peripheral blood. The source of this sequence is a woman in her sixties with acute or convalescent COVID-19. CDR3 sequence: CASTTGGGSYNSPLHF. The DNA sequence follows: TGCGCCAGCACAACAGGGGGCGGATCCTATAATTCACCCCTCCACTTT.